This TCR beta chain was sequenced for a study of control samples from healthy donors and cancer patients. This CDR3 has 13 residues. With 2 bases removed from V and 0 bases from J, the gap between germline ends came to 5 bases. Germline V gives CDR1 SGHVS, CDR2 FQNEAQ. Generated by immunoSEQ multiplex PCR, the TCRdb table keeps only in-frame clones and is missing some. The sample records nearly 200,000 clones, roughly nine tenths being singletons. The V call is TRBV7-8, the J call TRBJ2-7, with D unresolved. This TCR was sampled from a man aged 30 to 39 in good health. Sequencing was done on a sample of blood. In DNA form, the CDR3 reads TGTGCCAGCAGCTTACCGGCCTCCTACGAGCAGTACTTC. Its translation is CASSLPASYEQYF.